A single sample is the source of the 19 T cell receptor beta chains below, sequenced in a study of T-cell reconstitution after alpha-beta-depleted transplantation in children (TCRdb year 2016). The library came from PCR. The run used an Illumina HiSeq 2500. TCR library preparation used molecular barcoding, with unique molecular identifiers applied to normalize quantification of the TCRbeta repertoire. Using fastp at Q25 and MiXCR, TCRdb reprocessed the public reads and kept productive beta chains. Duplicate CDR3 protein sequences are folded into a single record with the most common DNA and genes. The sample has about 420,000 distinct CDR3 sequences on record, approximately 11% of them singletons. Jointly, the top ten make up about 5% of the sample. Here the sequenced sample was PBMCs from the stem cell graft donor, taken from the stem cell graft. The receptors here all came from a human donor who donated a stem cell graft to a child with acute myeloid leukemia.

Turning to this clonotype: A much larger clone sits a single nucleotide away, making a read error possible. The genes are TRBV20-1 and TRBJ1-1, with D maybe TRBD1 (5 bases). Germline CDR1 and CDR2: DFQATT and SNEGSKA (reference sequence). Deletions cut 7 bases from V and 3 bases from J, with 18 bases between. This CDR3 has 14 amino acids. The CDR3 coding sequence is TGCAGTGTGAGCTCCCCAGGGTCGGACACTGAAGCTTTCTTT. Its protein product is CSVSSPGSDTEAFF.

V usage is TRBV15 and J usage is TRBJ2-2, with D uncertain. Germline assignment: CDR1 LNHNV and CDR2 YYDKDF (reference sequence). Trimming took off 0 bases at V and 2 bases at J, with 1 base between the two ends. This CDR3 comprises 13 residues. The CDR3 spells CATSRENTGELFF. The CDR3 coding sequence is TGTGCCACCAGCAGAGAAAACACCGGGGAGCTGTTTTTT.

At least ten counts were recorded for this clonotype. This chain uses TRBV5-5 with TRBJ2-7; 8 positions match TRBD2. The CDR3 runs to 13 residues. J lost 4 bases, V lost 5 bases, and 5 bases had no gene match. Germline loops: CDR1 SGHKS, CDR2 YYEKEE (reference sequence). The CDR3 DNA reads as TGTGCCAGCAGTCTCTCGGGGGGGTACGAGCAGTACTTC. Encoded protein: CASSLSGGYEQYF.

The chain has TRBV5-1 and TRBJ2-7; D unclear. The ends were cut back, 4 bases at V and 5 bases at J, with 22 bases in the middle. This CDR3 comprises 16 residues. CDR1 is SGHRS, CDR2 YFSETQ, per germline. The CDR3 region is CASSAVRDFRADEQYF. In DNA, the CDR3 is TGCGCCAGCAGCGCCGTCCGAGACTTTCGGGCGGACGAGCAGTACTTC.

In its sample, this clonotype was seen a few times. The chain joins TRBV6-2 or TRBV6-3 to TRBJ2-5; 10 bases are a match to TRBD2. The length of the CDR3 is 14 residues. Per germline, CDR1 MNHEY and CDR2 SVGEGT. With 8 bases clipped from V and 4 bases from J, the junction kept 7 bases outside the gene matches. CDR3 amino acids: CASWPSGRGETQYF. The CDR3, as DNA: TGTGCCAGCTGGCCCAGCGGGAGGGGAGAGACCCAGTACTTC.

The genes are TRBV9 and TRBJ2-2; no firm D call. Germline V gene data show CDR1 as SGDLS and CDR2 as YYNGEE. This CDR3 is built from 12 residues. V was pared by 0 bases and J by 9 bases, with 6 bases between. CDR3 region: CASSVDARELFF. CDR3 bases: TGTGCCAGCAGCGTAGACGCCCGGGAGCTGTTTTTT.

This clonotype appeared a few times. The chain is built from TRBV25-1 and TRBJ1-2; possible D gene TRBD1, 6 bases. The CDR3 is 14 amino acids. V lost 1 base and J lost 4, with 10 bases in between. Germline loops: CDR1 MGHDK, CDR2 SYGVNS. CDR3 sequence (DNA): TGTGCCAGCAGTGAATCGGGCAGGGGCTATGGCTACACCTTC. It codes for CASSESGRGYGYTF.

Worth noting for this clonotype: Germline and junction disagree at one end, which may indicate a read error. The chain employs TRBV7-7 and TRBJ2-1, with D possibly matching TRBD2 (5 bases). Germline V gives CDR1 SSHAT, CDR2 FNYEAQ (reference sequence). The CDR3 spans 12 residues. CDR3 DNA sequence: TGTGCTAGCAGAGGAGAGGGCCCAGAGCAGTTCTTC. Translation: CASRGEGPEQFF.

This clonotype was observed a handful of times. The V call is TRBV4-1, the J call TRBJ2-3, with D uncertain. The CDR3 covers 17 residues. V was cut by 0 bases and J by 0 bases, with 13 bases left in between. CDR1 and CDR2 from the germline V gene are MGHRA and YSYEKL. CDR3 region: CASSQDQRVRSTDTQYF. CDR3 sequence (DNA): TGCGCCAGCAGCCAAGATCAAAGGGTCCGGAGCACAGATACGCAGTATTTT.

This clonotype came up many times. This chain connects TRBV5-1 to TRBJ1-4, with D possibly being TRBD1 (6 bases). Germline V CDR1 and CDR2: SGHRS, YFSETQ. This CDR3 comprises 14 residues. With 1 base removed from V and 5 bases from J, the gap between germline ends came to 9 bases. The CDR3 DNA sequence: TGCGCCAGCAGCTTGAGGCAGGGGAATGAAAAACTGTTTTTT. Its protein is CASSLRQGNEKLFF.

This clonotype has a handful of counts. The V and J genes are TRBV18 and TRBJ2-1, with D possibly being TRBD2 (5 bases). Trimming cost V 3 bases and J 5 bases, with 17 bases left between them. The CDR3 has 16 amino acids. CDR1 is KGHSH and CDR2 is LQKENI in the germline V gene. This chain's CDR3 is CASSPAGRLTNNEQFF. In DNA, the CDR3 is TGTGCCAGCTCACCGGCGGGTCGCCTCACCAACAATGAGCAGTTCTTC.

This rearrangement joins TRBV18 to TRBJ1-2; D uncertain. Trimming took off 4 bases at V and 4 bases at J, with 16 bases between the two ends. Per the germline V gene, CDR1 is KGHSH and CDR2 is LQKENI. CDR3 length equals 15 residues. The CDR3 loop is CASSLSEATSYGYTF. The CDR3 DNA sequence: TGTGCCAGCTCACTATCCGAGGCGACGAGCTATGGCTACACCTTC.

This clonotype was detected many times. The chain carries TRBV5-1 and TRBJ1-5, with TRBD1 identical over 8 bases. CDR1 SGHRS and CDR2 YFSETQ come from the germline V gene. This CDR3 region has 16 residues. The V segment lost 0 bases and the J segment 4 bases; nucleotides outside the gene matches: 6. For the CDR3, the DNA is TGCGCCAGCAGCTTGGCCGGGACAGGTGGGAATCAGCCCCAGCATTTT. Translated: CASSLAGTGGNQPQHF. Drawing the rest from reference TRBV5-1 and TRBJ1-5, the complete variable domain is KAGVTQTPRYLIKTRGQQVTLSCSPISGHRSVSWYQQTPGQGLQFLFEYFSETQRNKGNFPGRFSGRQFSNSRSEMNVSTLELGDSALYLCASSLAGTGGNQPQHFGDGTRLSIL.

This chain uses TRBV29-1 with TRBJ1-1, with D possibly matching TRBD1 (6 bases). The CDR3 contains 13 residues. Germline V CDR1 and CDR2: SQVTM, ANQGSEA. The V end lost 4 bases, the J end lost 4 bases, and 13 bases lay between the germline ends. CDR3 residues: CSVAQGPGTEAFF. CDR3 DNA: TGCAGCGTTGCTCAGGGGCCCGGCACTGAAGCTTTCTTT.

The chain recombines TRBV6-4 with TRBJ2-4; D not certain. The CDR3 is 15 residues long. Trimming removed 8 bases from V and 2 bases from J, with 16 bases in between. Germline V gene data show CDR1 as MRHNA and CDR2 as SNTAGT. The CDR3 is CASRRPVPPKNIQYF. CDR3 DNA sequence: TGTGCCAGCCGCCGGCCTGTCCCCCCCAAAAACATTCAGTACTTC.

V gene TRBV2 combines with J gene TRBJ2-7; D gene ambiguous. The CDR3 totals 14 residues. Germline CDR1 and CDR2: SNHLY and FYNNEI. Deletions cut 6 bases from V and 3 bases from J, with 15 bases between. DNA of the CDR3: TGTGCCAGCAGCCAGAATGGTAGGGACTACGAGCAGTACTTC. It specifies CASSQNGRDYEQYF. The complete variable domain, with remaining parts taken from reference TRBV2 and TRBJ2-7, reads EPEVTQTPSHQVTQMGQEVILRCVPISNHLYFYWYRQILGQKVEFLVSFYNNEISEKSEIFDDQFSVERPDGSNFTLKIRSTKLEDSAMYFCASSQNGRDYEQYFGPGTRLTVT.

The rearrangement uses TRBV27 and TRBJ2-1, with TRBD1 matching over 8 bases. The CDR3 extends over 16 amino acids. V lost 4 bases, J lost 8 bases, and 13 bases stayed unmatched. Germline V gene data show CDR1 as MNHEY and CDR2 as SMNVEV (reference sequence). This chain's CDR3 is CASSSPSKDRVDEQFF. DNA of the CDR3: TGTGCCAGCAGTTCCCCTTCCAAGGACAGGGTCGATGAGCAGTTCTTC.

This clonotype appeared many times. V gene TRBV4-1 combines with J gene TRBJ2-3, with D perhaps TRBD1 or TRBD2 (5 bases each). Germline V CDR1 and CDR2: MGHRA, YSYEKL. There are 15 residues in the CDR3. Trimming took off 3 bases at V and 6 bases at J, with 16 bases between the two ends. The CDR3 protein is CASSQPGTAADTQYF. DNA of the CDR3: TGCGCCAGCAGCCAGCCCGGGACCGCCGCTGATACGCAGTATTTT.

The rearrangement links TRBV5-1 to TRBJ2-3, with a possible D match to TRBD2 (6 bases). V gave up 3 bases and J gave up 4 bases, with 12 bases separating them. The CDR3 loop spans 14 amino acids. CDR1 SGHRS and CDR2 YFSETQ come from the germline V gene. The CDR3 sequence is CASSWYPGADTQYF. The CDR3 nucleotides read TGCGCCAGCAGCTGGTATCCGGGGGCAGATACGCAGTATTTT.